This T cell receptor (beta chain) was identified during a study of CD8+ T cells in alopecia areata. cDNA reverse transcribed from extracted RNA served as the sequencing template. Some clones are missing from TCRdb's copy, which holds only in-frame ones; the method was immunoSEQ multiplex PCR. This table has 100,000 or so clones, almost 60% appearing once. The CDR3 runs 14 residues. Per the germline V gene, CDR1 is MNHNY and CDR2 is SVGAGI (reference sequence). The trim removed 5 bases at V and 2 bases at J, leaving 3 bases unmatched. Treatment here: oral pan-JAK inhibitor, 5-10 mg twice daily. This sequence originates from a human donor with alopecia areata. This chain connects TRBV6-6 to TRBJ2-3, with 8 bases that match TRBD1. Sequences were derived from CD8+ T cells sorted from blood, sampled between weeks 55 and 65, from a patient treated with tofacitinib. CDR3 sequence (DNA): TGTGCCAGCAGTGACAGGGGCTCCACAGATACGCAGTATTTT. This gives the protein CASSDRGSTDTQYF.